This T cell receptor beta chain was recovered during a study of early T cells in non-severe SARS-CoV-2 infection. Overall study: Bulk RNA isolated from unsorted whole blood underwent sequencing; chains were not paired.

Researchers tagged individual cDNA molecules with unique molecular identifiers. TCRdb re-called the 5' RACE reads through MiXCR, storing one row per CDR3 protein. The table includes about 40,000 distinct CDR3 sequences, around 4.5% detected once. CDR1 is LGHNA and CDR2 is YSLEER in the germline V gene. The CDR3 has 19 amino acids. V was trimmed by 1 base and J by 3 bases, leaving 21 bases between them. Material for sequencing was whole blood. The chain recombines TRBV4-3 with TRBJ1-4, with D perhaps TRBD1 (6 bases). The clonotype was recovered from an adult who was a healthcare worker with PCR-confirmed SARS-CoV-2 infection or an uninfected control (not recorded which). CDR3 nucleotides: TGCGCCAGCAGCCAAGTCGTCAGGGGAGGGCTGGGCCCTAATGAAAAACTGTTTTTT. This codes for CASSQVVRGGLGPNEKLFF.